This T cell receptor (beta chain) derives from a study of T cells in Graves' hyperthyroidism and ophthalmopathy. Across the whole study: It was at initial diagnosis, before any treatment, that peripheral blood was collected.

Researchers took RNA transcripts and amplified the TCR beta CDR3 regions from them. RT-PCR in the first round (using the HTBI primer set) targeted the TCR CDR3. Each CDR3 protein gets one entry after TCRdb re-called the multiplex PCR reads with MiXCR. Of hundreds of thousands of distinct CDR3 sequences in the sample, roughly a sixth were seen once. Trimming took 6 bases from V and 6 from J; bases not matched to a gene: 11. This CDR3 region has 17 residues. The TCR comes from a woman aged 18-30 years with Graves' hyperthyroidism. The sequencing sample was made of blood. The chain combines TRBV12-3 or TRBV12-4 with TRBJ2-2; 12 bases align to TRBD2. Here the CDR3 DNA reads TGTGCCAGCAGCCAAAACCGACTAGCGGGAGTTCCCGGGGAGCTGTTTTTT. This sequence encodes CASSQNRLAGVPGELFF.